Listed below are T cell receptor beta chains from one sample, sequenced in a study of blood T cell repertoires in COVID-19. Sequencing used immunoSEQ multiplex PCR; TCRdb keeps in-frame clones, though not all of them. Of nearly 80,000 clones listed, around 84% were seen once; the top ten hold roughly 4%. The sample was peripheral blood. Receptor source: a man aged 45-65 years with acute or convalescent COVID-19. Both conserved end residues are part of each CDR3. Fields, in order: clone size, J gene, V gene, CDR3 protein. Clone size is given for some rows only: seen once, a few or many times, or a class if the clone is expanded.

clone size: NA; J gene: TRBJ1-2; V gene: TRBV5-1; CDR3 protein: CASSPTGAAGTNYGYTF
clone size: NA; J gene: TRBJ2-7; V gene: TRBV27; CDR3 protein: CASSLIAGIDYEQYF
clone size: NA; J gene: TRBJ2-5; V gene: TRBV11-2; CDR3 protein: CASTRDFQETQYF
clone size: NA; J gene: TRBJ1-1; V gene: TRBV6-5; CDR3 protein: CAIKGTSQFPEAFF
clone size: few; J gene: TRBJ1-5; V gene: TRBV7-2; CDR3 protein: CASSWRTGDVEPQHF
clone size: NA; J gene: TRBJ2-7; V gene: TRBV7-2; CDR3 protein: CASSSSGLARDRQYF
clone size: NA; J gene: TRBJ1-5; V gene: TRBV4-1; CDR3 protein: CASSQDYRGNQPQHF
clone size: NA; J gene: TRBJ2-5; V gene: TRBV11-1; CDR3 protein: CASSSSSSRQGETQYF
clone size: NA; J gene: TRBJ1-2; V gene: TRBV24-1; CDR3 protein: CATSRDSLYGYTF
clone size: NA; J gene: TRBJ1-4; V gene: TRBV6-1; CDR3 protein: CASSGQQYEKLFF
clone size: NA; J gene: TRBJ2-5; V gene: TRBV10-3; CDR3 protein: CAIGGGETQYF
clone size: few; J gene: TRBJ2-1; V gene: TRBV9; CDR3 protein: CASSPWTSNEQFF
clone size: NA; J gene: TRBJ2-7; V gene: TRBV24-1; CDR3 protein: CATSDLRGNEQYF
clone size: once; J gene: TRBJ2-1; V gene: TRBV9; CDR3 protein: CASSVDDRNLYNEQFF
clone size: NA; J gene: TRBJ2-1; V gene: TRBV7-2; CDR3 protein: CASSVTSGPYNEQFF
clone size: NA; J gene: TRBJ2-5; V gene: TRBV28; CDR3 protein: CASSTTGGTGLGTQYF
clone size: NA; J gene: TRBJ2-5; V gene: TRBV3-1/TRBV3-2; CDR3 protein: CASSHPSGGSAQYF
clone size: few; J gene: TRBJ1-5; V gene: TRBV19; CDR3 protein: CADRGGNQPQHF
clone size: NA; J gene: TRBJ1-1; V gene: TRBV27; CDR3 protein: CASSLRVGGAEAFF
clone size: NA; J gene: TRBJ2-1; V gene: TRBV19; CDR3 protein: CASSRTGSTSGSVINEQFF
clone size: NA; J gene: TRBJ2-5; V gene: TRBV7-9; CDR3 protein: CASNHPREPETQYF
clone size: few; J gene: TRBJ2-2; V gene: TRBV10-3; CDR3 protein: CAIRRDWRLLRSDRTGELFF
clone size: NA; J gene: TRBJ1-1; V gene: TRBV27; CDR3 protein: CASRTGGSLNTEAFF